The clone carrying this T cell receptor (beta chain) appeared a few times. Its antigen is not identified. TCRdb re-analysed the 5' RACE reads in MiXCR, keeping a single row per CDR3 protein. The sample holds 300,000 to 350,000 distinct CDR3 sequences, around an eighth seen once. The data were obtained in a study of identical twins. Notes on the study in general: Twin pairs' shared out-of-frame alpha sequences were enriched in low generation probability.

This same sample was also taken into another study, of yellow fever vaccine responses in identical twins.

The sequence derives from a young woman in good health. The sequenced material came from CD8+ T cells sorted from blood.

CDR3 sequence reads: CASSSWTGRSDTQYF. The CDR3 bases are TGTGCCAGCAGCTCTTGGACAGGGCGAAGTGATACGCAGTATTTT. V usage is TRBV11-2 and J usage is TRBJ2-3, with 8 positions matching TRBD1. This CDR3 spans 15 amino acids. The J segment lost 6 bases and the V segment lost 4 bases, leaving 9 bases of the junction unmatched. From germline, CDR1 is SGHAT and CDR2 FQNNGV.